This is a list of T cell receptor beta chains from one sample in a study of T cells of healthy individuals. TCRdb reprocessed the 5' RACE reads via MiXCR and lists one record per CDR3 protein. Of some 69,000 distinct CDR3 sequences in the sample, around 16% were seen once. These receptor sequences come from a human donor in good health. CDR3s include the opening cysteine and the closing phenylalanine or tryptophan. Each record gives: CDR3 DNA, CDR3 protein, D gene, V gene, J gene, clone size. A D gene is named only where the DNA matches it firmly. Size is stated for part of the rows, as once, few or many counts, or as a class when the clone is expanded.

TGCGCCAGCGGACTAGCGGGGGGCGCTAGGGAAGATACGCAGTATTTT,CASGLAGGAREDTQYF,TRBD2,TRBV5-1,TRBJ2-3,many
TGTGCCAGCAGCTCATCAACCTATACGCAGTATTTT,CASSSSTYTQYF,-,TRBV7-2,TRBJ2-3,medium-sized
TGCGCCAGCAGCGAAACCAGTACAGGGAACTATGGCTACACCTTC,CASSETSTGNYGYTF,-,TRBV5-1,TRBJ1-2,-
TGCGCCAGCAGCTACTCGGCTAGCGGGGAGCGGTATGAGCAGTTCTTC,CASSYSASGERYEQFF,TRBD2,TRBV4-3,TRBJ2-1,many
TGTGCCAGCAGTTTGGGCAACTCTGGAAACACCATATATTTT,CASSLGNSGNTIYF,-,TRBV28,TRBJ1-3,many
TGTGCCAGCAGTTTAAACACGGATAATTCACCCCTCCACTTT,CASSLNTDNSPLHF,-,TRBV6-5,TRBJ1-6,many
TGTGCCGTCGGACAGAACAACAATGAGCAGTTCTTC,CAVGQNNNEQFF,-,TRBV10-3,TRBJ2-1,many
TGTGCCAGCAGCGTAGGGCAGAACACCGGGGAGCTGTTTTTT,CASSVGQNTGELFF,-,TRBV9,TRBJ2-2,-
TGCGCCAGCAGCTTGCTTGGGGATAATCAGCCCCAGCATTTT,CASSLLGDNQPQHF,-,TRBV5-1,TRBJ1-5,-
TGTGCCAGCAGCCCCTCCGGGGGAACCTACGAGCAGTACTTC,CASSPSGGTYEQYF,-,TRBV6-8,TRBJ2-7,many
TGCGCCAGCAGTCCCGGACAGAATAGCAATCAGCCCCAGCATTTT,CASSPGQNSNQPQHF,-,TRBV4-1,TRBJ1-5,many
TGTGCCAGCAGCGACAGGGGGCTGAAAGGCTACACCTTC,CASSDRGLKGYTF,TRBD1,TRBV12-3/TRBV12-4,TRBJ1-2,many
TGTGCCAGCAGTCCAGGGGATCAGCCCCAGCATTTT,CASSPGDQPQHF,-,TRBV12-3/TRBV12-4,TRBJ1-5,-
TGCAGTGCTGCCGGGACTAGCGGAGTCTACGAGCAGTACTTC,CSAAGTSGVYEQYF,TRBD2,TRBV20-1,TRBJ2-7,-
TGCGCCAGCAGCCCCGGACTAGCGGGTATCTACGAGCAGTACTTC,CASSPGLAGIYEQYF,TRBD2,TRBV5-1,TRBJ2-7,-
TGTGCCAGCAGCTTAAACTACCAGTCCTACGAGCAGTACTTC,CASSLNYQSYEQYF,-,TRBV11-1,TRBJ2-7,few
TGTGCCAGCACCCCCACGGTGGGAGGGAGTCGCTACGAGCAGTACTTC,CASTPTVGGSRYEQYF,TRBD2,TRBV7-6,TRBJ2-7,many
TGCAGTGCTAGTGGGGGTTTAAGGTCCTACGAGCAGTACTTC,CSASGGLRSYEQYF,-,TRBV20-1,TRBJ2-7,many
TGTGCCAGTGGGGACTACTCTTTAAATGAGCAGTTCTTC,CASGDYSLNEQFF,TRBD2,TRBV12-3/TRBV12-4,TRBJ2-1,few
TGCGCCAGCAGCCACTCCCCCGGGGATAATGAAAAACTGTTTTTT,CASSHSPGDNEKLFF,-,TRBV4-1,TRBJ1-4,many
TGTGCCATCCGCCTCCAGCGAACTAGCACAGATACGCAGTATTTT,CAIRLQRTSTDTQYF,-,TRBV24-1,TRBJ2-3,many
TGTGCCAGCAGCTTGGACAGGGAAGCTTTCTTT,CASSLDREAFF,-,TRBV5-6,TRBJ1-1,-
TGCGCCAGCAGCTTACTGGGACAGGGGGTCAATGAGCAGTTCTTC,CASSLLGQGVNEQFF,TRBD1,TRBV5-1,TRBJ2-1,few
TGCAGCGTTGAACCGGCAGGGGGAAACACCATATATTTT,CSVEPAGGNTIYF,-,TRBV29-1,TRBJ1-3,few
TGTGCCAGCAGCTTACCTAGCGGGGGGGGCACAGATACGCAGTATTTT,CASSLPSGGGTDTQYF,TRBD2,TRBV7-3,TRBJ2-3,-
TGTGCCAGCAGCGTAAATCCAGGGTTGCTAGGAAGCTGGTACGAGCAGTACTTC,CASSVNPGLLGSWYEQYF,-,TRBV5-5,TRBJ2-7,-
TGTGCCAGCAGCCGGGGACTAGGATACACAGATACGCAGTATTTT,CASSRGLGYTDTQYF,TRBD2,TRBV7-9,TRBJ2-3,-
TGTGCCAGCAGTGAAGCCAGCGGGGGGGCCGGGGAGCTGTTTTTT,CASSEASGGAGELFF,TRBD2,TRBV6-4,TRBJ2-2,few
TGTGCCAGCAGCGTTACCGGGACAGGGTACGGGGAGCAGTACTTC,CASSVTGTGYGEQYF,TRBD1,TRBV9,TRBJ2-7,-
TGTGCCAGCAGCTCGCAAGGGGGCACTGAAGCTTTCTTT,CASSSQGGTEAFF,-,TRBV7-3,TRBJ1-1,few
TGCGCCAGCAGCTTACCCAGGGACACTGAAGCTTTCTTT,CASSLPRDTEAFF,-,TRBV5-1,TRBJ1-1,few
TGTGCCAGCAGCCGTCGGGCAGCTGGAAACACCATATATTTT,CASSRRAAGNTIYF,-,TRBV6-5,TRBJ1-3,-
TGTGCCAGCAGCGTAGCGGCAGAGCCCCACTACGAGCAGTACTTC,CASSVAAEPHYEQYF,-,TRBV9,TRBJ2-7,-
TGCGCCAGCAGCCAGCAAACAGGGACATACTATGGCTACACCTTC,CASSQQTGTYYGYTF,-,TRBV4-3,TRBJ1-2,few
TGTGCCAGCAGTTCTTCTAGCGGGGGGACCTACGAGCAGTACTTC,CASSSSSGGTYEQYF,TRBD2,TRBV27,TRBJ2-7,few
TGCAGTGCTAGAGACAGCCGGTCACCATTTCAAGAGACCCAGTACTTC,CSARDSRSPFQETQYF,-,TRBV20-1,TRBJ2-5,few